The text below deals with one TCR beta chain. The target antigen is unknown. This specimen belongs to a study of cytomegalovirus exposure and HLA in healthy donors. Study-level background: Among about 190 million T cells, an earlier analysis found 90 million to 130 million unique TCR beta sequences.

General study results and limits: Relative to the roughly 690-donor mean, N-insertions were reportedly fewer in an Asian-associated ancestry cluster in a later analysis.

The PCR used 60 Vbeta and 13 Jbeta primers. Source study methods: Roughly 80 million unique TCR beta chains, some 11 million shared, were counted in a later analysis. Sequencing used immunoSEQ multiplex PCR; TCRdb keeps in-frame clones, though not all of them. The V and J calls and clone size are taken from that table; D and trimming were inferred from the DNA. The data hold some 100,000 clones, with more than 75% observed a single time. The V and J ends lost 5 bases and 4 bases, in that order; junction bases with no gene match: 5. The CDR3 extends over 14 amino acids. The germline CDR1 and CDR2 sequences are LNHDA and SQIVND (reference sequence).

The chain has TRBV19 and TRBJ1-5; 7 nucleotides agree with TRBD1. This TCR was sampled from a woman aged 45 to 65 in good health and CMV-seropositive. Sequenced sample: PBMCs. The CDR3 DNA reads TGTGCCAGTAGTGGGGGACAGTGGAATCAGCCCCAGCATTTT. This sequence encodes CASSGGQWNQPQHF.